This T cell receptor beta chain was sequenced in a study of blood T cell repertoires in COVID-19. Overall study: The study drew acute and convalescent COVID-19 samples from the United States, Italy and Spain. Nucleic acid was either cDNA or gDNA, and it came from T cells, B-cell-depleted T cells, or PBMCs.

Ages ranged from about 18 to 89 years, with residence in approximately 23 US areas. Cohorts were determined from participant-reported clinical history. The V and J ends lost 6 bases and 4 bases respectively, with 12 bases between them. The CDR3 runs 13 residues. Germline CDR1 reads SEHNR; CDR2 reads FQNEAQ (reference sequence). TCRdb keeps only in-frame clones here, not all; method: immunoSEQ multiplex PCR. The table records roughly 200,000 clones, roughly 89% of them present only once. The TCR comes from a woman between 40 and 50 years old with acute COVID-19. The genes are TRBV7-9 and TRBJ1-1; D gene ambiguous. What was sequenced was PBMCs or T cells enriched from blood (not recorded which). CDR3 coding DNA: TGTGCCAGCAGTTCTACAGTGGCCACTGAAGCTTTCTTT. This sequence encodes CASSSTVATEAFF.